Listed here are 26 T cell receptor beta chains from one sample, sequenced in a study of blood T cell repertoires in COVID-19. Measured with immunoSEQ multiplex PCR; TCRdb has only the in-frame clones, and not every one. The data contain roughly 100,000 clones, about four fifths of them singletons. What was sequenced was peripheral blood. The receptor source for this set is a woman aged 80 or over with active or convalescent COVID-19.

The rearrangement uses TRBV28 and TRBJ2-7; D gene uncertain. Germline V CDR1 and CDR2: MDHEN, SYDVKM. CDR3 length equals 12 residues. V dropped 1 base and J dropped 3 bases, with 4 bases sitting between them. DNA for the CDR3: TGTGCCAGCAGTTTATCCCTCTACGAGCAGTACTTC. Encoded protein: CASSLSLYEQYF.

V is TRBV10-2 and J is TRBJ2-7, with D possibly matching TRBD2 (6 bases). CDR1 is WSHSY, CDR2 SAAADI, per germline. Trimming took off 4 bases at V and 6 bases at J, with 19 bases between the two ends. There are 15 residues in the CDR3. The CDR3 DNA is TGCGCCAGCAGTGGGTCGCGAGCGGGTAATCTCGAGCAGTACTTC. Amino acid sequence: CASSGSRAGNLEQYF.

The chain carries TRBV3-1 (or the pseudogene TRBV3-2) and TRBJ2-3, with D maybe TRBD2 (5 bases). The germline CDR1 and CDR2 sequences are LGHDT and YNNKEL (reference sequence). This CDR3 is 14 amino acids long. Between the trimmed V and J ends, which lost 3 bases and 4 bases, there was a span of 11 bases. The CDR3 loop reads CASSHRGIADTQYF. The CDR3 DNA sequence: TGTGCCAGCAGCCATCGAGGGATTGCAGATACGCAGTATTTT.

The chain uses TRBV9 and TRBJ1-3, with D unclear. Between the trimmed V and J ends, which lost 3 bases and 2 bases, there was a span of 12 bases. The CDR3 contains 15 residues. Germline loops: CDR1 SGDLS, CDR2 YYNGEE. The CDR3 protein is CASSATDYAGNTIYF. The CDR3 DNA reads TGTGCCAGCAGCGCGACGGACTACGCTGGAAACACCATATATTTT.

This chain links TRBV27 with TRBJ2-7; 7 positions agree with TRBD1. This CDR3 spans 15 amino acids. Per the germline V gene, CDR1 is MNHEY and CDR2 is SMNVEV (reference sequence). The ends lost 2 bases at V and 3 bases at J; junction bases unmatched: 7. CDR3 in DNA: TGTGCCAGCAGTTTAAGACAGGGTTCCTACTACGAGCAGTACTTC. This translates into CASSLRQGSYYEQYF.

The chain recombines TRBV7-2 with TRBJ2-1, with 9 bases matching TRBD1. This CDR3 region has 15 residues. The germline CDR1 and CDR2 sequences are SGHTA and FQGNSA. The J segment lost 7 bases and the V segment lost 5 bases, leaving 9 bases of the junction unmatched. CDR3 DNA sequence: TGTGCCAGCAGCCTGACAGGGGGACCCATGAATGAGCAGTTCTTC. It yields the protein CASSLTGGPMNEQFF.

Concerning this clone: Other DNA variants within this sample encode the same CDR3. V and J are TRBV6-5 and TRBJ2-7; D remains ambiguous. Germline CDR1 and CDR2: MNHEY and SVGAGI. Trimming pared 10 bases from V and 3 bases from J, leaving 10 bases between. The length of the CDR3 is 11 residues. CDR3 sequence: CATRKLYEQYF. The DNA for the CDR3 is TGTGCCACTCGCAAGCTCTACGAGCAGTACTTC.

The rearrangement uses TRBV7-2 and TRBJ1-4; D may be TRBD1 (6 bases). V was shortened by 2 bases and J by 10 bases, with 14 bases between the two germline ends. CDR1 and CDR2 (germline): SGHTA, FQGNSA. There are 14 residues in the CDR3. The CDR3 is CASSLIRGSGKLFF. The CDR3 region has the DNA TGTGCCAGCAGCTTAATCAGGGGCTCTGGAAAACTGTTTTTT.

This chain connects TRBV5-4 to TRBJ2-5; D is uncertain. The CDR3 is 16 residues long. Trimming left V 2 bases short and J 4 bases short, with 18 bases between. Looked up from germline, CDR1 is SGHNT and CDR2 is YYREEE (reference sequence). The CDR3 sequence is CASSLGDSRIGETQYF. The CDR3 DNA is TGTGCCAGCAGCTTAGGAGATAGTCGTATTGGAGAGACCCAGTACTTC.

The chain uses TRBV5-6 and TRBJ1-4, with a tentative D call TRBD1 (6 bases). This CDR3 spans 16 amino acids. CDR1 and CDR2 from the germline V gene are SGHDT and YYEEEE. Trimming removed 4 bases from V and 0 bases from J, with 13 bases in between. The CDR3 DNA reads TGTGCCAGCAGCGCGACAGGAGATGCAACTAATGAAAAACTGTTTTTT. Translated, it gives CASSATGDATNEKLFF. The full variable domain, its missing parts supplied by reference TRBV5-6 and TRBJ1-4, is DAGVTQSPTHLIKTRGQQVTLRCSPKSGHDTVSWYQQALGQGPQFIFQYYEEEERQRGNFPDRFSGHQFPNYSSELNVNALLLGDSALYLCASSATGDATNEKLFFGSGTQLSVL.

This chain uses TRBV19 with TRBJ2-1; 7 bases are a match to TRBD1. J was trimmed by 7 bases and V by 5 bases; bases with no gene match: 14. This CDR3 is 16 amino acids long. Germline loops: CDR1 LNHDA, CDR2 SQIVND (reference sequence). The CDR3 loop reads CASSLGWRGGKNEQFF. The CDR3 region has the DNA TGTGCCAGTAGTCTAGGCTGGAGAGGGGGCAAGAATGAGCAGTTCTTC.

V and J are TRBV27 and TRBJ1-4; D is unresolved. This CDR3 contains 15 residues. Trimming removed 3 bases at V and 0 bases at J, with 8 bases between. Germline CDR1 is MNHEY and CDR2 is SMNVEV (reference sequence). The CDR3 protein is CASSFISATNEKLFF. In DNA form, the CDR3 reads TGTGCCAGCAGTTTTATCTCAGCAACTAATGAAAAACTGTTTTTT.

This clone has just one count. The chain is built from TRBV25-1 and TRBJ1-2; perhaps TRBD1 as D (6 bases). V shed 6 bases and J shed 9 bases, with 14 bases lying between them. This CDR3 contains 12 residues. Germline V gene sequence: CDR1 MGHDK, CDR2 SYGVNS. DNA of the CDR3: TGTGCCAGCAGCCTACAGGGCCTAAGCTACACCTTC. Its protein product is CASSLQGLSYTF.

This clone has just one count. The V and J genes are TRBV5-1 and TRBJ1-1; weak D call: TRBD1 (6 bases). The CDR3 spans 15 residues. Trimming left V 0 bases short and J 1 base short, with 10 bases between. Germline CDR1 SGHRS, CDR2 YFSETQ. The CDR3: CASSLGPGANTEAFF. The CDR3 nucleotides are TGCGCCAGCAGCTTGGGCCCAGGGGCGAACACTGAAGCTTTCTTT.

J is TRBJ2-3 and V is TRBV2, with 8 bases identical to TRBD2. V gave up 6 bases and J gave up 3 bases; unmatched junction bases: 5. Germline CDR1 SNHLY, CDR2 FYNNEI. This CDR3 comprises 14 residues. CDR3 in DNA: TGTGCCAGCAGACCGGGACTAGGAACAGATACGCAGTATTTT. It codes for CASRPGLGTDTQYF.

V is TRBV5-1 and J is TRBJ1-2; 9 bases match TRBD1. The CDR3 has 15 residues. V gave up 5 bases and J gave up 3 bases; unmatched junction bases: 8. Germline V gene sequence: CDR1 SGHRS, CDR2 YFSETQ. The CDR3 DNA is TGCGCCAGCAGACCCGGGACAGGGAGTCACTATGGCTACACCTTC. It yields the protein CASRPGTGSHYGYTF.

The CDR3 region is CASSGAGSPTDTQYF. The CDR3 coding sequence is TGTGCCAGCAGTGGGGCGGGGTCACCCACGGATACGCAGTATTTT. The chain recombines TRBV2 with TRBJ2-3; TRBD2 might be the D (6 bases). CDR1 and CDR2 (germline): SNHLY, FYNNEI. V shed 4 bases and J shed 6 bases, with 17 bases lying between them. The CDR3 has 15 residues.

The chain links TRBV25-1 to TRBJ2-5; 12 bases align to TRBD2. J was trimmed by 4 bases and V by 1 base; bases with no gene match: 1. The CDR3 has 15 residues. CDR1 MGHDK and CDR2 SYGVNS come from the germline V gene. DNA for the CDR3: TGTGCCAGCAGTGAATGGACTAGCGGGATAGAGACCCAGTACTTC. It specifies CASSEWTSGIETQYF. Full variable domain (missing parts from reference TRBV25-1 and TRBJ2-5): EADIYQTPRYLVIGTGKKITLECSQTMGHDKMYWYQQDPGMELHLIHYSYGVNSTEKGDLSSESTVSRIRTEHFPLTLESARPSHTSQYLCASSEWTSGIETQYFGPGTRLLVL.

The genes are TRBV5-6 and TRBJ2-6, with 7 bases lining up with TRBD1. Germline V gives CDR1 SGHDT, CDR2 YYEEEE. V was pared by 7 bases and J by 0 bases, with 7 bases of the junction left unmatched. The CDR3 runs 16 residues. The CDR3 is CASLGQAHSGANVLTF. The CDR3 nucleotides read TGTGCCAGCCTTGGACAGGCCCACTCTGGGGCCAACGTCCTGACTTTC.

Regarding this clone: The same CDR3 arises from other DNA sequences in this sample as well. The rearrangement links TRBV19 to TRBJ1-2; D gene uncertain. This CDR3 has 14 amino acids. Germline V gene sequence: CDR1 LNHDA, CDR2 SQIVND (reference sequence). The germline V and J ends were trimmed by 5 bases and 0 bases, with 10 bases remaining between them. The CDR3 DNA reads TGTGCCAGTAGTCTGGAGGCGACTAACTATGGCTACACCTTC. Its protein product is CASSLEATNYGYTF.

The DNA of the CDR3 is TGCGCCAGCAGCTTAATAGACCGCGGGGCCAATCAGCCCCAGCATTTT. Translation: CASSLIDRGANQPQHF. The V gene is TRBV4-1, the J gene TRBJ1-5, with D maybe TRBD1 (5 bases). Germline V gene sequence: CDR1 MGHRA, CDR2 YSYEKL. V gave up 5 bases and J gave up 3 bases, with 17 bases separating them. The CDR3 totals 16 residues.

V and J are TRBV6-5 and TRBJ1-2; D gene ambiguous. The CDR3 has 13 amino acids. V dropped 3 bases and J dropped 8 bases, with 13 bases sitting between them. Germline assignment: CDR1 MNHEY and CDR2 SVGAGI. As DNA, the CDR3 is TGTGCCAGCAGTTATGGGCAGTCCAGCGGCTACACCTTC. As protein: CASSYGQSSGYTF.

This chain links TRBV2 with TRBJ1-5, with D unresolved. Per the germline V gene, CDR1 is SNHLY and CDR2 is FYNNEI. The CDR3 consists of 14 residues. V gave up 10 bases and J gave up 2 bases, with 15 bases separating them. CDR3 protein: CAIKTGAGNQPQHF. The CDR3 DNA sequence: TGTGCCATTAAAACTGGAGCTGGCAATCAGCCCCAGCATTTT.

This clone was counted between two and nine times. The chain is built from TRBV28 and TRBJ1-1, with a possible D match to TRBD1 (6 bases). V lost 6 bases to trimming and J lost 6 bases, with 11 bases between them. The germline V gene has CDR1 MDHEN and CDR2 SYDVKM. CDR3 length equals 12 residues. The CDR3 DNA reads TGTGCCAGCAGACAGGGCAACGCTGAAGCTTTCTTT. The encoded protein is CASRQGNAEAFF.

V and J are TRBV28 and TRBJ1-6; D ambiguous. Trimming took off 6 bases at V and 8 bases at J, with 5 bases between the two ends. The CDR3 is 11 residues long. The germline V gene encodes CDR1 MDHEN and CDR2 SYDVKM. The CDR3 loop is CASSYDSPLHF. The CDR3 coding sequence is TGTGCCAGCAGCTACGATTCACCCCTCCACTTT.

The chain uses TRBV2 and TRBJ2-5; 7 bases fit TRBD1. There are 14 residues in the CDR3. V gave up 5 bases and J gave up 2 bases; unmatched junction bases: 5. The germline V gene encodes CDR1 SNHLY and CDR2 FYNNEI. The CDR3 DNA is TGTGCCAGCAGTAAGGACAGGTCGCAAGAGACCCAGTACTTC. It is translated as CASSKDRSQETQYF.